This TCR beta chain comes out of a study of cytomegalovirus exposure and HLA in healthy donors. Study-wide context: The same platform was used for the 110 or so validation repertoires and the 650 to 800 first-cohort repertoires, a later analysis reported. Regarding the study as a whole: Most TCR sequences were seen very rarely across donors, but some public TCRs occurred in many. Researchers counted some 150 TCR beta chains as cytomegalovirus-associated.

Method: immunoSEQ multiplex PCR; TCRdb's copy keeps in-frame clones and lacks some. The sample contains over 70,000 clones, roughly 90% of which appear only once. The V gene's germline CDR1 is SGHDN and CDR2 FVKESK. The length of the CDR3 is 16 residues. V was trimmed by 0 bases and J by 4 bases, leaving 15 bases between them. Notes on this clone: Antigen unknown.

V usage is TRBV14 and J usage is TRBJ1-2; D may be TRBD1 (5 bases). The TCR was taken from a woman aged 18-35 years in good health and CMV-seropositive. Sequenced: PBMCs. The CDR3 loop reads CASSQDMKGRIYGYTF. The CDR3 region has the DNA TGTGCCAGCAGCCAAGATATGAAGGGGCGCATCTATGGCTACACCTTC.